One and the same sample provided the 16 T cell receptor beta chains below, sequenced in a study of PD-L1 blockade in urothelial cancer. Clones were sequenced by immunoSEQ multiplex PCR, and TCRdb holds only the in-frame ones, with some missing. The sample holds some 40,000 clones; about 89% are singletons and the top ten take less than 9.5%. The time point: peripheral blood 6 weeks after treatment start. This specimen was PBMCs, taken around atezolizumab (anti-PD-L1) treatment. The receptors come from a man in his sixties or seventies with urothelial cancer.

The chain recombines TRBV6-4 with TRBJ2-1; TRBD2 matches 12 bases. In germline, CDR1 is MRHNA, CDR2 SNTAGT. Trimming removed 6 bases from V and 7 bases from J; junction bases left unmatched: 4. The CDR3 has 14 amino acids. The CDR3 is CASSRLAGENEQFF. The CDR3 DNA reads TGTGCCAGCAGCCGACTAGCGGGAGAGAATGAGCAGTTCTTC.

The genes are TRBV7-6 and TRBJ1-1; D may be TRBD1 (6 bases). Between the trimmed V and J ends, which lost 2 bases and 5 bases, there was a span of 15 bases. The CDR3 length is 15 residues. Per the germline V gene, CDR1 is SGHVS and CDR2 is FNYEAQ. CDR3 sequence: CASSLSRGAGTEAFF. As DNA, the CDR3 is TGTGCCAGCAGCTTATCCAGGGGAGCAGGGACTGAAGCTTTCTTT. Filled out from reference TRBV7-6 and TRBJ1-1, the complete variable domain reads GAGVSQSPRYKVTKRGQDVALRCDPISGHVSLYWYRQALGQGPEFLTYFNYEAQQDKSGLPNDRFSAERPEGSISTLTIQRTEQRDSAMYRCASSLSRGAGTEAFFGQGTRLTVV.

This clone was observed a single time. V and J are TRBV10-3 and TRBJ2-2, with 8 positions matching TRBD1. After removal of 10 bases from V and 6 bases from J, the junction contained 13 bases not matched to a gene. Germline CDR1 and CDR2: ENHRY and SYGVKD. The CDR3 runs 15 residues. The CDR3 DNA reads TGTGCCACCCTTTCCGGACAGGGCCCGGCCGGGGAGCTGTTTTTT. Amino acids: CATLSGQGPAGELFF.

The V and J genes are TRBV4-1 and TRBJ2-7, with TRBD1 matching 7 bases. V lost 4 bases and J lost 0; bases outside the gene matches: 6. The length of the CDR3 is 15 residues. Germline V lookup: CDR1 MGHRA, CDR2 YSYEKL. The CDR3: CASSLLQGSSYEQYF. In DNA form, the CDR3 reads TGCGCCAGCAGCCTACTACAGGGGAGCTCCTACGAGCAGTACTTC.

In its sample, this clone was seen a few times. V is TRBV19 and J is TRBJ2-2; the D is unclear. Germline values: CDR1 LNHDA, CDR2 SQIVND (reference sequence). The germline V and J ends were trimmed by 9 bases and 0 bases, with 8 bases remaining between them. This CDR3 contains 13 residues. The CDR3 nucleotides read TGTGCCAGCTTCCTTCCGAACACCGGGGAGCTGTTTTTT. It codes for CASFLPNTGELFF. Full variable domain (missing parts from reference TRBV19 and TRBJ2-2): DGGITQSPKYLFRKEGQNVTLSCEQNLNHDAMYWYRQDPGQGLRLIYYSQIVNDFQKGDIAEGYSVSREKKESFPLTVTSAQKNPTAFYLCASFLPNTGELFFGEGSRLTVL.

The V gene is TRBV4-2, the J gene TRBJ2-7; TRBD2 matches at 10 bases. With 0 bases clipped from V and 0 bases from J, the junction kept 17 bases outside the gene matches. The CDR3 covers 21 residues. Germline V CDR1 and CDR2: LGHNA, YNFKEQ. Here the CDR3 DNA reads TGTGCCAGCAGCCAAGATCTCCAAGGGGCTAGCGGGAGCCCCAGCTCCTACGAGCAGTACTTC. It is translated as CASSQDLQGASGSPSSYEQYF.

V gene TRBV7-6 combines with J gene TRBJ2-7; TRBD2 matches at 9 bases. The CDR3 covers 16 residues. Per germline, CDR1 SGHVS and CDR2 FNYEAQ. V was pared by 4 bases and J by 4 bases, with 11 bases of the junction left unmatched. The CDR3 spells CASSSPSLAGIYEQYF. In nucleotides, the CDR3 is TGTGCCAGCAGCTCCCCGAGTCTAGCGGGAATTTACGAGCAGTACTTC.

The chain is built from TRBV2 and TRBJ2-2, with a weak D call TRBD2 (5 bases). With 4 bases removed from V and 4 bases from J, the gap between germline ends came to 10 bases. In germline, CDR1 is SNHLY, CDR2 FYNNEI. The CDR3 runs to 14 residues. Here the CDR3 reads CASSVSSSTGELFF. Written as DNA, the CDR3 is TGTGCCAGCAGTGTTTCTAGCAGCACCGGGGAGCTGTTTTTT.

The chain uses TRBV10-3 and TRBJ2-2, with 8 bases matching TRBD1. The V gene's germline CDR1 is ENHRY and CDR2 SYGVKD. The ends lost 7 bases at V and 6 bases at J; junction bases unmatched: 7. This CDR3 spans 14 amino acids. Here the CDR3 reads CAINKGQVPGELFF. The CDR3 DNA is TGTGCCATCAATAAGGGACAGGTGCCCGGGGAGCTGTTTTTT.

With regard to this clone: Its ends do not fully match the called genes, so a read error is possible. The V gene is TRBV28, the J gene TRBJ1-2, with 10 bases fitting TRBD1. Per germline, CDR1 MDHEN and CDR2 SYDVKM. The CDR3 loop spans 14 amino acids. For the CDR3, the DNA is TGTGCCAGCAGTTTGGACAGGGGGAACTCTGGCTACACCTTC. As protein: CASSLDRGNSGYTF.

The rearrangement links TRBV6-5 to TRBJ1-1; D is uncertain. V lost 2 bases and J lost 8, with 9 bases in between. The germline V gene has CDR1 MNHEY and CDR2 SVGAGI. CDR3 length: 12 residues. The CDR3 DNA sequence: TGTGCCAGCAGTTACCGGGGAGGAGAAGCTTTCTTT. Protein: CASSYRGGEAFF.

J is TRBJ2-4 and V is TRBV27; D is ambiguous. CDR3 size: 15 residues. Germline CDR1 reads MNHEY; CDR2 reads SMNVEV (reference sequence). V lost 0 bases and J lost 0, with 6 bases in between. For the CDR3, the DNA is TGTGCCAGCAGTTTATCGAGGATAGCCAAAAACATTCAGTACTTC. This codes for CASSLSRIAKNIQYF.

The chain combines TRBV18 with TRBJ1-4; D not resolved. Looked up from germline, CDR1 is KGHSH and CDR2 is LQKENI. Trimming cost V 6 bases and J 7 bases, with 12 bases left between them. The CDR3 is made up of 13 amino acids. The CDR3 here is CASSPSASEKLFF. CDR3 DNA: TGTGCCAGCTCTCCTTCTGCTAGTGAAAAACTGTTTTTT.

This rearrangement joins TRBV5-1 to TRBJ2-7, with 7 bases aligning to TRBD1. The length of the CDR3 is 15 residues. The V gene's germline CDR1 is SGHRS and CDR2 YFSETQ. J gave up 0 bases and V 0 bases, and 3 bases lay outside the gene matches. As DNA, the CDR3 is TGCGCCAGCAGCTTGGGAGGGACAGTCTCCTACGAGCAGTACTTC. Residues: CASSLGGTVSYEQYF.

The chain employs TRBV5-4 and TRBJ1-1; no clear D gene. The CDR3 length is 13 residues. The germline V gene encodes CDR1 SGHNT and CDR2 YYREEE (reference sequence). V lost 0 bases to trimming and J lost 1 base, with 4 bases between them. The CDR3 region is CASSLEPNTEAFF. CDR3 DNA sequence: TGTGCCAGCAGCTTGGAGCCGAACACTGAAGCTTTCTTT.

This chain joins TRBV5-8 and TRBJ2-7; 9 bases line up with TRBD1. Germline-derived CDR1 and CDR2 are SGHTS and YDEGEE. The CDR3 has 16 residues. Losses at the gene ends were 0 bases for V and 3 bases for J; bases not matched to a gene: 7. The DNA for the CDR3 is TGTGCCAGCAGCTTGGAGGGGACAGGGTTGTACTACGAGCAGTACTTC. Protein sequence: CASSLEGTGLYYEQYF.